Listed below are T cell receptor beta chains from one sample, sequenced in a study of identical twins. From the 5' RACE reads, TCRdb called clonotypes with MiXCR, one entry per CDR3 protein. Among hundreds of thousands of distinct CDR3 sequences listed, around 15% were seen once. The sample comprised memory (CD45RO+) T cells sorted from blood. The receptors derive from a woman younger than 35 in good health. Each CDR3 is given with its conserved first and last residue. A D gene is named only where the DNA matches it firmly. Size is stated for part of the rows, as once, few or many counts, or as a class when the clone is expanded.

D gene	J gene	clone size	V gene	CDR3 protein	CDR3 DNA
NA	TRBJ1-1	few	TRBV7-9	CASLVEGGTEAFF	TGTGCCAGCCTCGTCGAGGGTGGCACTGAAGCTTTCTTT
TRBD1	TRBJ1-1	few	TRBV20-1	CSARNQVGTGAPAFF	TGCAGTGCTAGAAATCAGGTTGGGACAGGGGCCCCAGCTTTCTTT
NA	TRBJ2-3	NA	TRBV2	CASYAPDSPHSGDTQYF	TGTGCCAGTTATGCGCCGGACAGCCCGCATTCTGGGGATACGCAGTATTTT
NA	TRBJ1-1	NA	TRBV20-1	CSARDPRRGASTEAFF	TGCAGTGCTAGAGATCCCCGGCGGGGGGCGAGCACTGAAGCTTTCTTT
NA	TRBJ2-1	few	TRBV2	CASSADRLDSYNEQFF	TGTGCCAGCAGTGCGGACAGACTTGACTCCTACAATGAGCAGTTCTTC
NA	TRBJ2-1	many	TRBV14	CASSQAPGSYNEQFF	TGTGCCAGCAGCCAAGCTCCAGGGTCCTACAATGAGCAGTTCTTC
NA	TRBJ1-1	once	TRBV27	CASSLGARSPNTEAFF	TGTGCCAGCAGTTTAGGGGCCAGGTCGCCCAACACTGAAGCTTTCTTT
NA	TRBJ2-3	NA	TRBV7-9	CASSFQGILADTQYF	TGTGCCAGCAGCTTCCAGGGGATCTTAGCAGATACGCAGTATTTT
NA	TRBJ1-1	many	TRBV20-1	CSPFGFEMNTEAFF	TGCAGCCCCTTTGGGTTCGAGATGAACACTGAAGCTTTCTTT
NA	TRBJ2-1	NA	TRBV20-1	CSSTSSYNEQFF	TGCAGTTCGACGAGCTCCTACAATGAGCAGTTCTTC
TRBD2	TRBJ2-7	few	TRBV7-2	CASSHGSGLAGTYEQYF	TGTGCCAGCAGCCACGGTTCGGGACTAGCGGGGACTTACGAGCAGTACTTC
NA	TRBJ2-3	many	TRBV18	CASSIGIPDTQYF	TGTGCCAGCTCAATCGGGATCCCAGATACGCAGTATTTT
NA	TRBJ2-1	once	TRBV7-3	CASSHPDSNEQFF	TGTGCCAGCAGCCACCCTGACTCCAATGAGCAGTTCTTC
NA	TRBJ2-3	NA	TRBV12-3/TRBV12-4	CASADGTDTQYF	TGTGCCAGCGCGGATGGGACAGATACGCAGTATTTT
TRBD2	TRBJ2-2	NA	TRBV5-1	CASSIGSGLANTGELFF	TGCGCCAGCAGCATAGGGTCCGGACTAGCGAACACCGGGGAGCTGTTTTTT
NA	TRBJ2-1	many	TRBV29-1	CSVAGVFYNEQFF	TGCAGCGTTGCAGGGGTCTTTTACAATGAGCAGTTCTTC
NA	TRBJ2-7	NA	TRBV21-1	CASSKDPGVGDREAYEQYF	TGTGCCAGCAGCAAAGATCCGGGTGTCGGGGACAGGGAAGCCTACGAGCAGTACTTC
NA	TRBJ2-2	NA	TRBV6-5	CASKFPTGELFF	TGTGCCAGCAAATTCCCGACCGGGGAGCTGTTTTTT
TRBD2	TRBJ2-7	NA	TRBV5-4	CASSLRGRGYEQYF	TGTGCCAGCAGCTTGCGGGGGAGGGGATACGAGCAGTACTTC
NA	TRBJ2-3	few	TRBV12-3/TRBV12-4	CASTLGGDTDTQYF	TGTGCCAGCACCCTGGGGGGAGACACAGATACGCAGTATTTT
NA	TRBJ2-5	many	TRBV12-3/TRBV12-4	CASSHDSAPNLQYF	TGTGCCAGCAGTCACGACAGCGCCCCAAATCTTCAGTACTTC
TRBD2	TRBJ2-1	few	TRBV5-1	CASSLLAGEDNEQFF	TGCGCCAGCAGCCTCTTAGCGGGTGAGGACAATGAGCAGTTCTTC
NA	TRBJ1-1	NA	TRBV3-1	CASSQDGSYTEAFF	TGTGCCAGCAGCCAAGACGGTTCTTACACTGAAGCTTTCTTT
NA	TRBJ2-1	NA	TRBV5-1	CASSLVGVSYNEQFF	TGCGCCAGCAGCTTGGTAGGTGTTTCCTACAATGAGCAGTTCTTC
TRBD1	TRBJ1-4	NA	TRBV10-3	CAISGTGGNEKLFF	TGTGCCATCAGCGGGACAGGAGGGAATGAAAAACTGTTTTTT
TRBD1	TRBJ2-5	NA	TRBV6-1	CASSRRLSDRGETQYF	TGTGCCAGCAGTCGAAGACTCTCGGACAGGGGAGAGACCCAGTACTTC
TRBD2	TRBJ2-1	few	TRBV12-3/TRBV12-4	CASSLAGLAGRVEQFF	TGTGCCAGCAGTCTTGCGGGACTAGCGGGACGGGTTGAGCAGTTCTTC
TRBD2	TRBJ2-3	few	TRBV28	CASSLPTSAFTDTQYF	TGTGCCAGCAGTTTGCCAACTAGCGCTTTTACAGATACGCAGTATTTT
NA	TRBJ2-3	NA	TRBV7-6	CASSLEGVTDTQYF	TGTGCCAGCAGCTTAGAGGGAGTAACAGATACGCAGTATTTT
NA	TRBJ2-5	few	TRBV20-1	CSAITGSFQETQYF	TGCAGTGCTATAACAGGAAGCTTCCAAGAGACCCAGTACTTC
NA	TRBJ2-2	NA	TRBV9	CASSVVGINTGELFF	TGTGCCAGCAGCGTTGTGGGGATCAACACCGGGGAGCTGTTTTTT
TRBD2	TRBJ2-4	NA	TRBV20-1	CSARGLAGKNIQYF	TGCAGTGCTAGAGGTCTAGCGGGGAAAAACATTCAGTACTTC
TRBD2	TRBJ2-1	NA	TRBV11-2	CASSLVMGRDWNEQFF	TGTGCCAGCAGCTTAGTGATGGGGAGGGATTGGAATGAGCAGTTCTTC
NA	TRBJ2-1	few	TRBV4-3	CASSRGPYNEQFF	TGCGCCAGCAGCCGCGGACCCTACAATGAGCAGTTCTTC
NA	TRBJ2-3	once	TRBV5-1	CASSLGATAGFTTDTQYF	TGCGCCAGCAGCTTGGGTGCGACGGCGGGGTTTACCACAGATACGCAGTATTTT
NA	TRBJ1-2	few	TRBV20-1	CSARDYLGDYGYTF	TGCAGTGCTAGAGATTACTTAGGGGACTATGGCTACACCTTC
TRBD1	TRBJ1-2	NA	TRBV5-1	CASSYTGTDYGYTF	TGCGCCAGCAGCTATACCGGGACAGACTATGGCTACACCTTC
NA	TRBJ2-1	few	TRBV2	CASSDTERRFF	TGTGCCAGCAGTGATACCGAGCGGCGGTTCTTC
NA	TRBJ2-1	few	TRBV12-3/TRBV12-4	CASRLSSYNEQFF	TGTGCCAGCAGGCTGAGCTCCTACAATGAGCAGTTCTTC
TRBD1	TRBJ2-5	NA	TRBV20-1	CSAREPRTGGDGETQYF	TGCAGTGCTAGAGAACCAAGGACAGGGGGCGACGGGGAGACCCAGTACTTC
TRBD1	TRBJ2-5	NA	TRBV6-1	CASSLGTGSMIGETQYF	TGTGCCAGCAGTCTCGGGACAGGGAGTATGATAGGAGAGACCCAGTACTTC
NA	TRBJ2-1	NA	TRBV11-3	CASSLQGNYVHEQFF	TGTGCCAGCAGCTTACAGGGGAATTATGTCCATGAGCAGTTCTTC